A selection of T cell receptor beta chains follows, all from one sample in a study of technical replicates of blood from a few donors. Only in-frame clones appear in the TCRdb table, and some are missing; sequencing was by immunoSEQ multiplex PCR. Among tens of thousands of clones, around 91% were seen once, and the ten largest hold about 3.8%. What was sequenced was PBMCs. The receptors here all came from a human donor in good health. Some clones in this sample may be carry-over from other donors' samples. The CDR3 runs from the conserved cysteine through the conserved F or W.

V gene: TRBV5-4; CDR3 protein: CASSFPSGNSYEQYF
V gene: TRBV21-1; CDR3 protein: CAPKREWVPDTQYF
V gene: TRBV18; CDR3 protein: CASSPPGTSGKGQDF
V gene: TRBV5-1; CDR3 protein: CASSQGPTRAQETQYF
V gene: TRBV11-2; CDR3 protein: CASSLTGQGPVGYTF
V gene: TRBV9; CDR3 protein: CASSVDSSPIFYEQYF
V gene: TRBV15; CDR3 protein: CATSRDRVALNTEAFF
V gene: TRBV7-6; CDR3 protein: CASSYGSVNLYEQYF
V gene: TRBV6-5; CDR3 protein: CASSTRGADTQYF
V gene: TRBV11-2; CDR3 protein: CASSKDRIHEQYF
V gene: TRBV4-3; CDR3 protein: CASSQDSRGGDEQFF
V gene: TRBV25-1; CDR3 protein: CASRRLYNEQFF
V gene: TRBV7-6; CDR3 protein: CASSTTGGGGTDTQYF
V gene: TRBV5-1; CDR3 protein: CAEGGQGLGGIF
V gene: TRBV5-1; CDR3 protein: CASSLQGRVIYF
V gene: TRBV5-6; CDR3 protein: CASTLPGGLSYGYTF
V gene: TRBV27; CDR3 protein: CASSLVRPTTGELFF
V gene: TRBV27; CDR3 protein: CASSLRGQGYEQYF
V gene: TRBV29-1; CDR3 protein: CSVAGSQETQYF
V gene: TRBV18; CDR3 protein: CASSPPLSVGEQFF
V gene: TRBV5-1; CDR3 protein: CASARGFRAEAFF
V gene: TRBV7-9; CDR3 protein: CASSLGQGYDTQYF
V gene: TRBV5-8; CDR3 protein: CASSVQGPRPYEQYF
V gene: TRBV4-2; CDR3 protein: CASSQEDRGYEQYF
V gene: TRBV7-3; CDR3 protein: CASSKSGGVAYEQYF
V gene: TRBV5-6; CDR3 protein: CASSLGQGKSPLHF
V gene: TRBV7-3; CDR3 protein: CASSLSSQGDNYGYTF
V gene: TRBV7-9; CDR3 protein: CASSLESDRGSFF
V gene: TRBV7-3; CDR3 protein: CASSLGPVRAGELFF
V gene: TRBV5-1; CDR3 protein: CASRGPVGAFF
V gene: TRBV19; CDR3 protein: CASTIGTSGMNEQFF
V gene: TRBV11-2; CDR3 protein: CASSPIGTVGDGYTF
V gene: TRBV27; CDR3 protein: CASNGQGSHNEQFF
V gene: TRBV7-9; CDR3 protein: CASSPRGTGNTEAFF
V gene: TRBV30; CDR3 protein: CAWSLLYNSPLHF
V gene: TRBV5-6; CDR3 protein: CASSSGLAGGLETQYF
V gene: TRBV10-3; CDR3 protein: CAISPLLGTSHQETQYF
V gene: TRBV29-1; CDR3 protein: CSVAGQGAPVRVAQYF
V gene: TRBV6-6; CDR3 protein: CASTQTGLTGELFF
V gene: TRBV7-6; CDR3 protein: CASRSGGNTEAFF
V gene: TRBV6-5; CDR3 protein: CASSYSTGRTEAFF
V gene: TRBV2; CDR3 protein: CASSPLAGAANTGELFF
V gene: TRBV6-6; CDR3 protein: CASSPDRTSLNSPLHF
V gene: TRBV7-2; CDR3 protein: CASSLGQGRDGYTF
V gene: TRBV6-1; CDR3 protein: CASRWTGGNQPQHF
V gene: TRBV30; CDR3 protein: CAWNIREAAGYTF
V gene: TRBV7-2; CDR3 protein: CASSSARGGPRSYEQYF
V gene: TRBV6-1; CDR3 protein: CASSQWLEEETQYF
V gene: TRBV7-9; CDR3 protein: CASSGRTGAPNSPLHF
V gene: TRBV6-5; CDR3 protein: CASSSLGTGRSYEQYF
V gene: TRBV29-1; CDR3 protein: CSVGSTGELFF
V gene: TRBV6-5; CDR3 protein: CASRGDRGGYEQYF
V gene: TRBV7-2; CDR3 protein: CASSLWRGETQYF
V gene: TRBV2; CDR3 protein: CASSRQGSGNTIYF
V gene: TRBV6-1; CDR3 protein: CASSEAGGPGTGDEQYF